Following are 22 T cell receptor beta chains from one sample sequenced in a study of shared clonotypes between healthy human individuals. Using immunoSEQ multiplex PCR, the repertoire was profiled, and TCRdb retains in-frame clones only, with some absent. Among 1,500,000 or so clones, approximately 98.5% were seen once, and the ten largest hold approximately 0.4%. Specimen: naive CD4+ T cells sorted from blood. Sample subset: CD45RA+ positively selected. Receptors originate from a man aged 25 to 40 in good health.

This chain links TRBV1 with TRBJ1-2; the table calls TRBD1, which could not be checked here. TRBV1 represents a pseudogene. This CDR3 contains 13 residues. CDR3: CTSSQRQGAGYTF. CDR3 DNA sequence: TGCACCAGCAGCCAACGACAGGGGGCCGGCTACACCTTC.

The V gene is TRBV7-9, the J gene TRBJ1-4; D might be TRBD1 (6 bases). This CDR3 spans 14 amino acids. Looked up from germline, CDR1 is SEHNR and CDR2 is FQNEAQ (reference sequence). Trimming removed 3 bases at V and 2 bases at J, with 7 bases between. CDR3 nucleotides: TGTGCCAGCAGCTTTCAGGGGACTAATGAAAAACTGTTTTTT. It codes for CASSFQGTNEKLFF.

A word on this clone: A junction end diverges from the germline sequence, so it may reflect a read error. The rearrangement joins TRBV6-1 to TRBJ2-7; D might be TRBD1 or TRBD2, each matching 5 bases. This CDR3 has 11 residues. In germline, CDR1 is MNHNS, CDR2 SASEGT. The chain's CDR3 is CASKLAGLGHF. In DNA form, the CDR3 reads TGTGCCAGCAAATTAGCAGGACTGGGGCACTTC.

V and J are TRBV5-1 and TRBJ2-1, with 9 positions matching TRBD2. V lost 2 bases and J lost 9; bases outside the gene matches: 9. Germline assignment: CDR1 SGHRS and CDR2 YFSETQ. This CDR3 region has 15 residues. CDR3 loop: CASSLTGTSLSEQFF. In nucleotides, the CDR3 is TGCGCCAGCAGCTTAACCGGGACTAGCCTAAGTGAGCAGTTCTTC.

The chain uses TRBV7-6 and TRBJ2-5; D not resolved. The germline V gene has CDR1 SGHVS and CDR2 FNYEAQ. The CDR3 loop spans 15 amino acids. V gave up 1 base and J gave up 2 bases, with 11 bases separating them. The CDR3 here is CASSLVLSPQETQYF. The CDR3 DNA sequence: TGTGCCAGCAGCTTAGTCTTGAGTCCTCAAGAGACCCAGTACTTC.

This clone was seen just once. The gene calls are TRBV18 and TRBJ2-7, with D tentatively TRBD1 (6 bases). This CDR3 has 14 amino acids. V shed 3 bases and J shed 4 bases, with 13 bases lying between them. Germline values: CDR1 KGHSH, CDR2 LQKENI. CDR3 residues: CASSPGHGAYEQYF. The CDR3 nucleotides are TGTGCCAGCTCACCGGGACACGGGGCGTACGAGCAGTACTTC.

Worth noting for this clone: The junction and the germline gene differ at one end; a read error may be behind it. This chain links TRBV7-8 with TRBJ2-2; D remains ambiguous. CDR3 length: 13 amino acids. Per germline, CDR1 SGHVS and CDR2 FQNEAQ. CDR3 sequence reads: CASSPPKTGELFF. The CDR3 DNA follows: TGTGCCAGCAGCCCGCCGAAGACCGGGGAGCTGTTTTTT.

As regards this clone: This specimen includes other DNA sequences encoding the same CDR3. The chain carries TRBV11-2 and TRBJ2-1; 9 bases match TRBD2. The CDR3 has 15 amino acids. With 1 base clipped from V and 4 bases from J, the junction kept 2 bases outside the gene matches. CDR1 SGHAT and CDR2 FQNNGV come from the germline V gene. Written as DNA, the CDR3 is TGTGCCAGCAGCTTAGGCCTAGCGGGATACAATGAGCAGTTCTTC. Encoded protein: CASSLGLAGYNEQFF.

The CDR3 loop reads CASGLGTGVHGYTF. The CDR3 nucleotides are TGCGCCAGCGGCCTGGGGACAGGGGTCCATGGCTACACCTTC. The chain carries TRBV5-1 and TRBJ1-2; 10 bases are a match to TRBD1. This CDR3 region has 14 residues. Germline CDR1 reads SGHRS; CDR2 reads YFSETQ. The V segment lost 7 bases and the J segment 6 bases; nucleotides outside the gene matches: 9.

This sequence joins TRBV30 and TRBJ2-3; 9 bases fit TRBD1. The germline CDR1 and CDR2 sequences are GTSNPN and SVGIG (reference sequence). The CDR3 sequence is 14 residues long. With 1 base clipped from V and 6 bases from J, the junction kept 5 bases outside the gene matches. CDR3 in amino acids: CAWSGGQGWDTQYF. CDR3 bases: TGTGCCTGGAGTGGGGGACAGGGATGGGATACGCAGTATTTT.

The rearrangement links TRBV15 to TRBJ2-7; D is uncertain. The CDR3 is 15 residues long. The V gene's germline CDR1 is LNHNV and CDR2 YYDKDF (reference sequence). V lost 1 base, J lost 2 bases, and 12 bases lay in between. CDR3 coding DNA: TGTGCCACCAGCAGAGCCCCCGCGGCGGCCTACGAGCAGTACTTC. This translates into CATSRAPAAAYEQYF.

The chain is built from TRBV5-6 and TRBJ2-3; 12 bases fit TRBD1. This CDR3 has 15 residues. The junction had 2 bases not matched to a gene; V was cut back by 3 bases and J by 3 bases. Per germline, CDR1 SGHDT and CDR2 YYEEEE. The CDR3 DNA reads as TGTGCCAGCAGCTGGGACAGGGGGCTAACAGATACGCAGTATTTT. Encoded protein: CASSWDRGLTDTQYF.

This chain connects TRBV27 to TRBJ2-7; D is possibly TRBD2 (5 bases). V shed 10 bases and J shed 1 base, with 14 bases lying between them. This CDR3 has 13 residues. Germline V gives CDR1 MNHEY, CDR2 SMNVEV (reference sequence). CDR3 sequence: CATGQRESYEQYF. In DNA form, the CDR3 reads TGTGCCACCGGCCAAAGGGAGTCCTACGAGCAGTACTTC.

J is TRBJ1-1 and V is TRBV29-1; a weak D match, TRBD1 (6 bases). From germline, CDR1 is SQVTM and CDR2 ANQGSEA. V lost 6 bases to trimming and J lost 4 bases, with 9 bases between them. This CDR3 comprises 11 residues. The CDR3 coding sequence is TGCAGCGTCGGACAGATCACTGAAGCTTTCTTT. Translating gives CSVGQITEAFF.

The chain joins TRBV19 to TRBJ2-4; the D is unclear. In germline, CDR1 is LNHDA, CDR2 SQIVND (reference sequence). V lost 4 bases and J 3 bases, leaving 7 bases between the germline ends. The CDR3 totals 13 residues. CDR3 bases: TGTGCCAGTAGTACGGTCGGCAAAAACATTCAGTACTTC. This translates into CASSTVGKNIQYF. Full variable domain (outside the CDR3, taken from reference TRBV19 and TRBJ2-4): DGGITQSPKYLFRKEGQNVTLSCEQNLNHDAMYWYRQDPGQGLRLIYYSQIVNDFQKGDIAEGYSVSREKKESFPLTVTSAQKNPTAFYLCASSTVGKNIQYFGAGTRLSVL.

The gene calls are TRBV6-6 and TRBJ2-5; 11 bases match TRBD2. V dropped 4 bases and J dropped 2; count of bases not matched to a gene: 6. Germline assignment: CDR1 MNHNY and CDR2 SVGAGI (reference sequence). The CDR3 sequence is 16 residues long. CDR3 bases: TGTGCCAGCAGTTTGCGAGGACTAGCGGGTCAAGAGACCCAGTACTTC. Protein product: CASSLRGLAGQETQYF.

The chain's CDR3 is CASSPGTSGTRGEQFF. As DNA, the CDR3 is TGCGCCAGCAGCCCAGGGACTAGCGGGACTCGTGGTGAGCAGTTCTTC. J is TRBJ2-1 and V is TRBV5-1; 13 positions match TRBD2. This CDR3 contains 16 residues. After removal of 4 bases from V and 9 bases from J, the junction contained 10 bases not matched to a gene. Germline V gene sequence: CDR1 SGHRS, CDR2 YFSETQ.

The V gene is TRBV29-1, the J gene TRBJ1-1; 7 bases agree with TRBD1. Germline V gives CDR1 SQVTM, CDR2 ANQGSEA. The CDR3 length is 13 residues. V dropped 7 bases and J dropped 0; count of bases not matched to a gene: 5. CDR3 region: CSAWGQLNTEAFF. The CDR3 DNA reads as TGCAGCGCCTGGGGACAGCTGAACACTGAAGCTTTCTTT. Drawing the rest from reference TRBV29-1 and TRBJ1-1, the complete variable domain is SAVISQKPSRDICQRGTSLTIQCQVDSQVTMMFWYRQQPGQSLTLIATANQGSEATYESGFVIDKFPISRPNLTFSTLTVSNMSPEDSSIYLCSAWGQLNTEAFFGQGTRLTVV.

This sequence joins TRBV5-1 and TRBJ2-1; 10 bases match TRBD2. The germline V gene has CDR1 SGHRS and CDR2 YFSETQ. The CDR3 loop spans 15 amino acids. J gave up 8 bases and V 5 bases, and 10 bases lay outside the gene matches. DNA of the CDR3: TGCGCCAGCAGGCCCCCGGGACTAGCGACCGATGAGCAGTTCTTC. Its translation: CASRPPGLATDEQFF.

The chain recombines TRBV28 with TRBJ1-5, with D maybe TRBD1 (6 bases). The CDR3 sequence is 14 residues long. Trimming pared 5 bases from V and 2 bases from J, leaving 10 bases between. Germline-derived CDR1 and CDR2 are MDHEN and SYDVKM. The CDR3 loop is CASSVNRGNQPQHF. The CDR3 DNA is TGTGCCAGCAGTGTAAACAGGGGCAATCAGCCCCAGCATTTT.

The chain employs TRBV5-4 and TRBJ2-3; no definite D call. V shed 0 bases and J shed 6 bases, with 11 bases lying between them. There are 14 residues in the CDR3. The germline gives CDR1 SGHNT, CDR2 YYREEE (reference sequence). The CDR3 DNA is TGTGCCAGCAGCTTGGCCGGCCTTTTGGATACGCAGTATTTT. It specifies CASSLAGLLDTQYF.

The chain employs TRBV7-2 and TRBJ2-6; 7 nucleotides match TRBD1. CDR1 and CDR2 from the germline V gene are SGHTA and FQGNSA. The CDR3 is 18 residues long. J was trimmed by 4 bases and V by 2 bases; bases with no gene match: 11. The CDR3 spells CASSLLGTVKVGANVLTF. CDR3 DNA sequence: TGTGCCAGCAGCTTACTCGGGACAGTTAAGGTCGGGGCCAACGTCCTGACTTTC.